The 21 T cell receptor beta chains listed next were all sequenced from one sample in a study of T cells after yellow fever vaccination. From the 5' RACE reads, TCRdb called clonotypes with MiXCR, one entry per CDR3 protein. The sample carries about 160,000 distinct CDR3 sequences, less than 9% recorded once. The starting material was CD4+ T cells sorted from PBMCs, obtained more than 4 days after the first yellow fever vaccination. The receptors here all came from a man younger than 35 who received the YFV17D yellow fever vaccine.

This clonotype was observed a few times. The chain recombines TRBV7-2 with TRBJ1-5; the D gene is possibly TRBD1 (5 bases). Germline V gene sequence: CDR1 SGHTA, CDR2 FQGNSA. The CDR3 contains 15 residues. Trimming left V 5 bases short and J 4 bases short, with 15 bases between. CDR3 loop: CASSAPGGWNQPQHF. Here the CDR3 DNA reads TGTGCCAGCAGCGCCCCCGGGGGATGGAATCAGCCCCAGCATTTT.

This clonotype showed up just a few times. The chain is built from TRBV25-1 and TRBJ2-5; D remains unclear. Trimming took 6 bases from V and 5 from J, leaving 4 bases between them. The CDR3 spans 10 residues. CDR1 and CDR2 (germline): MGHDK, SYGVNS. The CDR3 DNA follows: TGTGCCAGCAGACGGGAGACCCAGTACTTC. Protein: CASRRETQYF. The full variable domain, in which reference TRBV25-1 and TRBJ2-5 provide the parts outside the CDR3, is EADIYQTPRYLVIGTGKKITLECSQTMGHDKMYWYQQDPGMELHLIHYSYGVNSTEKGDLSSESTVSRIRTEHFPLTLESARPSHTSQYLCASRRETQYFGPGTRLLVL.

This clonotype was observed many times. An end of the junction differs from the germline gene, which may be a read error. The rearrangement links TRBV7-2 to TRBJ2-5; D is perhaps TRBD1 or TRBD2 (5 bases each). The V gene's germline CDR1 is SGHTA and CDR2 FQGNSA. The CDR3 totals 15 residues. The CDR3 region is CASSIARGAQETQYF. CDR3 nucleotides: TGTGCCAGCAGCATAGCAAGGGGAGCGCAAGAGACCCAGTACTTC.

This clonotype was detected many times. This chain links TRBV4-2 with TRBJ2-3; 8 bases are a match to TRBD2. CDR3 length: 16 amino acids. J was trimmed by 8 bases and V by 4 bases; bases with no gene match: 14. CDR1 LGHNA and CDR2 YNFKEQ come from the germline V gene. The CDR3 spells CASSRAGASPPGTQYF. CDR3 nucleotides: TGTGCCAGCAGCCGAGCGGGGGCCAGCCCCCCCGGTACGCAGTATTTT.

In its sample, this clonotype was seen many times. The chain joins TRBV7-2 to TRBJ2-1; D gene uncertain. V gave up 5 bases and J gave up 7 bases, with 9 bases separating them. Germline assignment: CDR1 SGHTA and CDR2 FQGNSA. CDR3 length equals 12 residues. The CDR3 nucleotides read TGTGCCAGCAGCCTCTCGGTGAATGAGCAGTTCTTC. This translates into CASSLSVNEQFF.

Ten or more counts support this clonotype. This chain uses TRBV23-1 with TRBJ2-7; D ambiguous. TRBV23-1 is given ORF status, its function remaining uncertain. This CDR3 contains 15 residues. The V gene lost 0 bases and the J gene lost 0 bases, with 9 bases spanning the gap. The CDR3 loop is CASSQSRQFSYEQYV. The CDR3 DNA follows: TGCGCCAGCAGTCAATCGCGGCAGTTCTCCTACGAGCAGTACGTC.

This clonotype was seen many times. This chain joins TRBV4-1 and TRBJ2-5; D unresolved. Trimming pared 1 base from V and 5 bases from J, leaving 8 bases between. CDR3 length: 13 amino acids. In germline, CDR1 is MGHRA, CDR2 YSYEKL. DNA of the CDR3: TGCGCCAGCAGCCAAGTTTTGGGGGAGACCCAGTACTTC. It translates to CASSQVLGETQYF.

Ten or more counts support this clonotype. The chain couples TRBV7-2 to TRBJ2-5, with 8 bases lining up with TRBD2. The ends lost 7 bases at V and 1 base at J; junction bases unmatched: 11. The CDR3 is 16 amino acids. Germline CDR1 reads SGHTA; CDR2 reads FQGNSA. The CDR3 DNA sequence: TGTGCCAGCACTGCTGGGGCCGGGGGGGCCCAAGAGACCCAGTACTTC. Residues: CASTAGAGGAQETQYF.

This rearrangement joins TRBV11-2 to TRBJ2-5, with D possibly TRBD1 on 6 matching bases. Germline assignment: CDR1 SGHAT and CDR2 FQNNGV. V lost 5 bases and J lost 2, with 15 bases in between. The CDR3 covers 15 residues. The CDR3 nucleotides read TGTGCCAGCAGCCAGCCGGGACACCGACAAGAGACCCAGTACTTC. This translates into CASSQPGHRQETQYF.

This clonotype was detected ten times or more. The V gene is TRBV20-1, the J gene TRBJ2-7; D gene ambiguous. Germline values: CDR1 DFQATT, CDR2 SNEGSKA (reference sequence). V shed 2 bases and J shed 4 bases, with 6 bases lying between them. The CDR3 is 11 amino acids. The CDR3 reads CSARLQYEQYF. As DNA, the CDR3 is TGCAGTGCTAGACTTCAATACGAGCAGTACTTC.

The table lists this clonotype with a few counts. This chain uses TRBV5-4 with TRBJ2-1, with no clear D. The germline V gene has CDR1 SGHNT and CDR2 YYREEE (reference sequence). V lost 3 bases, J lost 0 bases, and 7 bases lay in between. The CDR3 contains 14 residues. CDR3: CASSSQGSYNEQFF. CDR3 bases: TGTGCCAGCAGCTCCCAAGGCTCCTACAATGAGCAGTTCTTC.

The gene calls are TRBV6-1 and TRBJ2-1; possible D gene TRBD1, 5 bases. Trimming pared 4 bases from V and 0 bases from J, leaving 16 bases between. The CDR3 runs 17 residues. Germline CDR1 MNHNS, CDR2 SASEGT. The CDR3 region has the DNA TGTGCCAGCAGTGGTCAGGGCCCTATTAGCTCCTACAATGAGCAGTTCTTC. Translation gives CASSGQGPISSYNEQFF.

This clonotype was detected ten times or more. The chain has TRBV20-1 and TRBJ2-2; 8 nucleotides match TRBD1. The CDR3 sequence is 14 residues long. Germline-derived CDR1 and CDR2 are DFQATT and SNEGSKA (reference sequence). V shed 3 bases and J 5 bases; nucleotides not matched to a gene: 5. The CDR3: CSASQGAGTGELFF. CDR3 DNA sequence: TGCAGTGCTAGCCAGGGGGCTGGTACCGGGGAGCTGTTTTTT.

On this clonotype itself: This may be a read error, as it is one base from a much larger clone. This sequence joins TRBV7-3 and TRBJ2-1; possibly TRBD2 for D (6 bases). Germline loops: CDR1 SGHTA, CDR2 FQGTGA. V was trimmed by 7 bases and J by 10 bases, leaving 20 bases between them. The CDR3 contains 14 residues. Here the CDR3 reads CASIPSLASGEQFF. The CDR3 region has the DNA TGTGCCAGCATCCCCTCCCTAGCGTCTGGAGAGCAGTTCTTC. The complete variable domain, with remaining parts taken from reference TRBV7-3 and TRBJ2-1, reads GAGVSQTPSNKVTEKGKYVELRCDPISGHTALYWYRQSLGQGPEFLIYFQGTGAADDSGLPNDRFFAVRPEGSVSTLKIQRTERGDSAVYLCASIPSLASGEQFFGPGTRLTVL.

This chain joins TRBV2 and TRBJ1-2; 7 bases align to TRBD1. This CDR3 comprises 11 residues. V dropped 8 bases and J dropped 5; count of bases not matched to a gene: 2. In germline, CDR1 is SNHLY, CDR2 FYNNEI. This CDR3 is CASGDRYGYTF. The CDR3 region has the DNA TGTGCCAGCGGGGACAGATATGGCTACACCTTC.

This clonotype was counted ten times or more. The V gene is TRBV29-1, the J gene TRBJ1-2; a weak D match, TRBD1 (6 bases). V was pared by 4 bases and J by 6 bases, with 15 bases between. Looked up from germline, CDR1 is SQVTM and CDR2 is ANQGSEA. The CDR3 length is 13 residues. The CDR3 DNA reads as TGCAGCGTTGTCTGGGACAATTCTGATGGCTACACCTTC. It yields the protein CSVVWDNSDGYTF.

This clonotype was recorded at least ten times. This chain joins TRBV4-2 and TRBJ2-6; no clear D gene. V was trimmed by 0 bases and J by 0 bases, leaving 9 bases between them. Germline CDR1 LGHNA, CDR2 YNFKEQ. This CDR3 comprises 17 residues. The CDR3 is CASSQEGPYSGANVLTF. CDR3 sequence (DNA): TGTGCCAGCAGCCAAGAGGGTCCGTACTCTGGGGCCAACGTCCTGACTTTC.

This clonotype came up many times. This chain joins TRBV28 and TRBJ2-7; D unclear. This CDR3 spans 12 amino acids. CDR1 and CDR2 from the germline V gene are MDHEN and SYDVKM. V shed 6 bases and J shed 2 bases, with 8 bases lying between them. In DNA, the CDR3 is TGTGCCAGCAGCACCGCTCCCTACGAGCAGTACTTC. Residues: CASSTAPYEQYF.

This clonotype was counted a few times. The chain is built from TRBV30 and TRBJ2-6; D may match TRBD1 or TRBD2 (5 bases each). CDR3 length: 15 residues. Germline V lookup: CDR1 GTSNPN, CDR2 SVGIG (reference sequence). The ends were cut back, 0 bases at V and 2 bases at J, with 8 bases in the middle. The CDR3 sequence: CAWSVRDPGANVLTF. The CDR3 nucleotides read TGTGCCTGGAGTGTAAGGGACCCTGGGGCCAACGTCCTGACTTTC.

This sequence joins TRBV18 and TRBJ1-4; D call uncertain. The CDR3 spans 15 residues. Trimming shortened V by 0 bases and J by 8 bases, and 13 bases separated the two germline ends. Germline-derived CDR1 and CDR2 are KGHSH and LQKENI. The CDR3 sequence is CASSPPGNEGEKLFF. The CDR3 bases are TGTGCCAGCTCACCACCAGGGAATGAAGGGGAAAAACTGTTTTTT.

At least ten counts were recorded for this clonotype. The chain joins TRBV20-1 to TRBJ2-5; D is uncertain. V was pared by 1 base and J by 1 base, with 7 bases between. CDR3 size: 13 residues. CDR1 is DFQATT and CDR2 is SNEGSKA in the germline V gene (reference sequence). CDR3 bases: TGCAGTGCTAGAGCGGCCTTCCAAGAGACCCAGTACTTC. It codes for CSARAAFQETQYF.